Included here is one T cell receptor (beta chain) sequence, with context. The antigen is not known. The entry originates in a study of OX40 agonist ivuxolimab in advanced cancers. About the research overall: Clinicians treated patients with ivuxolimab, an agonistic anti-OX40 (CD134) antibody. Past anti-PD-1, anti-PD-L1 or anti-CTLA-4 therapy was accepted, and 30% to 45% had received some. The study, taken as a whole, reports: Low clonal expansion, among the lowest seen, marked partial responders at 0.1-3.0 mg/kg.

Germline values: CDR1 LGHNA, CDR2 YSLEER. CDR3 size: 15 residues. Trimming shortened V by 4 bases and J by 4 bases, and 11 bases separated the two germline ends. This table comes from immunoSEQ multiplex PCR, and its TCRdb copy is limited to in-frame clones, with some not included. The table records roughly 15,000 clones, about 90% of them present only once. The sample here was CD4+ or CD8+ T cells sorted from blood, taken in a trial of the OX40 agonist ivuxolimab. The V call is TRBV4-3, the J call TRBJ2-6; TRBD1 is a possible D gene (6 bases). The sequence derives from an adult with an advanced solid tumor such as melanoma, head and neck, liver or kidney cancer. CDR3 amino acids: CASSPGESGANVLTF. CDR3 DNA sequence: TGCGCCAGCAGCCCAGGGGAGTCAGGGGCCAACGTCCTGACTTTC.